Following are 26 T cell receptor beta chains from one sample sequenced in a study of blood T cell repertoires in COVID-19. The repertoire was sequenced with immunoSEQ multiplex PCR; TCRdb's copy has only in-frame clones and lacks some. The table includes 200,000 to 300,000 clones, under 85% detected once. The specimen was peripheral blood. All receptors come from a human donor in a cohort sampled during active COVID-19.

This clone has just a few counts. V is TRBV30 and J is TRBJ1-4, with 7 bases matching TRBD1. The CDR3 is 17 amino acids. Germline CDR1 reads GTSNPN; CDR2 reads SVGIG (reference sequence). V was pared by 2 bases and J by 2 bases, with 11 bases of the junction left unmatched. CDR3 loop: CAWSRGRGRGTNEKLFF. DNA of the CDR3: TGTGCCTGGAGTCGGGGAAGGGGGCGCGGTACTAATGAAAAACTGTTTTTT.

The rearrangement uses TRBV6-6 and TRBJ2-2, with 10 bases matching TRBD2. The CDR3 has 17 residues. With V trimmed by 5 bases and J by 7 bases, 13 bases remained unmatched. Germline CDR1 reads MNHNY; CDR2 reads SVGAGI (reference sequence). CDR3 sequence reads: CASSLSSGRDLGGELFF. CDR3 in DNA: TGTGCCAGCAGTCTATCTAGCGGGAGAGATCTGGGCGGGGAGCTGTTTTTT.

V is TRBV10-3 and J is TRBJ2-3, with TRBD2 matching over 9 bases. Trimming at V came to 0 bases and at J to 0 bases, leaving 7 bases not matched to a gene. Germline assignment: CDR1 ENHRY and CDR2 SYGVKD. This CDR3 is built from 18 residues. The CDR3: CAISESLAGRTSTDTQYF. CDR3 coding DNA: TGTGCCATCAGTGAGTCGCTAGCGGGGAGAACTAGCACAGATACGCAGTATTTT.

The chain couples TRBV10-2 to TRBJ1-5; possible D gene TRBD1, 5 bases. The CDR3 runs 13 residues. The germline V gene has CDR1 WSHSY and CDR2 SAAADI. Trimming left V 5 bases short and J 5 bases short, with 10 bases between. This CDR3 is CASSWTRDQPQHF. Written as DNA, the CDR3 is TGCGCCAGCAGTTGGACAAGGGATCAGCCCCAGCATTTT.

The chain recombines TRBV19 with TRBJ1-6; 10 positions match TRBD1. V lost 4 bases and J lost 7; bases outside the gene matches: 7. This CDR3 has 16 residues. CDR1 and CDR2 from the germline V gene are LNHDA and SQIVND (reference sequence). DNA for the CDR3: TGTGCCAGTAGTACCGGGACAGGGGCAAACAATTCACCCCTCCACTTT. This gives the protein CASSTGTGANNSPLHF.

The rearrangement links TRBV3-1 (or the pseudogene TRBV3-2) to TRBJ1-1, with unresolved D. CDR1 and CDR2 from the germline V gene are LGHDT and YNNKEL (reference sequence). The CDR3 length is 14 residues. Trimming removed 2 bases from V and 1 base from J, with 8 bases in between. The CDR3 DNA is TGTGCCAGCAGCCAACTTTCGGGGAACACTGAAGCTTTCTTT. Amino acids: CASSQLSGNTEAFF.

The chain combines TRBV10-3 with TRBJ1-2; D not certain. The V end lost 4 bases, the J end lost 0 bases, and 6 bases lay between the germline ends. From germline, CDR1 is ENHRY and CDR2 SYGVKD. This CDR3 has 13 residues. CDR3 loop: CAISVASNYGYTF. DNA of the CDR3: TGTGCCATCAGTGTTGCGTCTAACTATGGCTACACCTTC.

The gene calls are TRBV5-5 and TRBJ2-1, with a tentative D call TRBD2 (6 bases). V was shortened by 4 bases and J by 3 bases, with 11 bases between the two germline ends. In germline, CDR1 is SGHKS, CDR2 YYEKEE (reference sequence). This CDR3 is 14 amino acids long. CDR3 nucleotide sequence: TGTGCCAGCAGCCCGCGGGACGGCTACAATGAGCAGTTCTTC. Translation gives CASSPRDGYNEQFF.

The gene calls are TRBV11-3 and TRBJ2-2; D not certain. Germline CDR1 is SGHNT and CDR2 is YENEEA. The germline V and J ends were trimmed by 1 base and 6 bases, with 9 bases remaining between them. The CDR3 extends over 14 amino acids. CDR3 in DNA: TGTGCCAGCAGCTTAGGGCCGAGCGCCGGGGAGCTGTTTTTT. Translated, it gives CASSLGPSAGELFF.

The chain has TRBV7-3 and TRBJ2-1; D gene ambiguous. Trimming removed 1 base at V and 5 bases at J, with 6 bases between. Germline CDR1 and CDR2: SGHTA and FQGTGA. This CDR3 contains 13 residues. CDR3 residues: CASSLSRNNEQFF. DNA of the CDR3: TGTGCCAGCAGCTTAAGCAGGAACAATGAGCAGTTCTTC.

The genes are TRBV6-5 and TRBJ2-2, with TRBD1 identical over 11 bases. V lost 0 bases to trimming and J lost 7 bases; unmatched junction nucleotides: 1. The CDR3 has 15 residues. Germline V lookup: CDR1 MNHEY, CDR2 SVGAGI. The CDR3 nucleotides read TGTGCCAGCAGTTACTCGGGACAGGGGGACGGGGAGCTGTTTTTT. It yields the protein CASSYSGQGDGELFF.

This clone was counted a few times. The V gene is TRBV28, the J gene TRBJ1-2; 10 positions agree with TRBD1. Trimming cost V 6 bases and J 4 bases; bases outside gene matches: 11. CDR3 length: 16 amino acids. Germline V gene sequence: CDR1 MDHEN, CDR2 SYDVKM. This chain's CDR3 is CASSSGQGLIGYGYTF. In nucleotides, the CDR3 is TGTGCCAGCAGCTCGGGACAGGGGCTTATAGGCTATGGCTACACCTTC.

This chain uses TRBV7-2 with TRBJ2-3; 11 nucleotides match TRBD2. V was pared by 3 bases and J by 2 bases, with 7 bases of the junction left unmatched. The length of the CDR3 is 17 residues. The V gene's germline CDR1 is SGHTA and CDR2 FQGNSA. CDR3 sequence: CASSLLLAGGVTDTQYF. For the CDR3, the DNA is TGTGCCAGCAGCTTGCTGCTAGCGGGGGGAGTCACAGATACGCAGTATTTT.

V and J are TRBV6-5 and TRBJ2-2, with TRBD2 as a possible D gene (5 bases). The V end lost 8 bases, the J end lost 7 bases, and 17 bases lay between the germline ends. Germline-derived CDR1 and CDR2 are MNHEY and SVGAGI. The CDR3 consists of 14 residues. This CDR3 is CASRRRDRDGELFF. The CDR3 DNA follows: TGTGCCAGCCGTAGACGGGATCGGGACGGGGAGCTGTTTTTT.

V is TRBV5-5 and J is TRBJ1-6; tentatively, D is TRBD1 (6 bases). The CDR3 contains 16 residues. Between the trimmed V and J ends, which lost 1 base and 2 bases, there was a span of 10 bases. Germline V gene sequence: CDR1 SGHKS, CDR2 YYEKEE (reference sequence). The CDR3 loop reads CASSLTGNTYNSPLHF. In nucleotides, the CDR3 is TGTGCCAGCAGCTTGACAGGGAATACCTATAATTCACCCCTCCACTTT.

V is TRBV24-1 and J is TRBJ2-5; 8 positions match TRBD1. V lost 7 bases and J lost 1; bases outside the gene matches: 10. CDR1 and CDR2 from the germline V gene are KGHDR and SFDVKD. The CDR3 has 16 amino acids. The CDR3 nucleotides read TGTGCCACCAGCGAAACCCGACAGGGGACCCAAGAGACCCAGTACTTC. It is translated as CATSETRQGTQETQYF.

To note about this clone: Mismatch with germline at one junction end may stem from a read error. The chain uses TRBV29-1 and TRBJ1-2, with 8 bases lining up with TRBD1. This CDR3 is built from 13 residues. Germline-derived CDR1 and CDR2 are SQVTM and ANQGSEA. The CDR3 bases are TGCAGCGTGGAAGACAGGGGAGGGTATGGCTACACCTTC. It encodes CSVEDRGGYGYTF.

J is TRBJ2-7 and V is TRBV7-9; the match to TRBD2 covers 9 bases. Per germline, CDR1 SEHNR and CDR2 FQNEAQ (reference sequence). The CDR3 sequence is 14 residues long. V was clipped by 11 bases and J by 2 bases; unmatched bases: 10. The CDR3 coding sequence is TGTGCCTCCCGGAAGGCTAGCGGGGCCTACGAGCAGTACTTC. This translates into CASRKASGAYEQYF.

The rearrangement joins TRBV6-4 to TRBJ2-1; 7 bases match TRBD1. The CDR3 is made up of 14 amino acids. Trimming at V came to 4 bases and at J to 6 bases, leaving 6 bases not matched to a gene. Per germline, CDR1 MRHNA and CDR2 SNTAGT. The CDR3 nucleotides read TGTGCCAGCAGTGCCCAGGGGGTTAGCAATGAGCAGTTCTTC. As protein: CASSAQGVSNEQFF.

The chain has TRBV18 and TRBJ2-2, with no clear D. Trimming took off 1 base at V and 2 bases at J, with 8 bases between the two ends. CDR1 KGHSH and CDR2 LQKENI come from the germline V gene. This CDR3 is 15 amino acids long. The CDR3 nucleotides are TGTGCCAGCTCACCACTTGTACAAAACACCGGGGAGCTGTTTTTT. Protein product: CASSPLVQNTGELFF.

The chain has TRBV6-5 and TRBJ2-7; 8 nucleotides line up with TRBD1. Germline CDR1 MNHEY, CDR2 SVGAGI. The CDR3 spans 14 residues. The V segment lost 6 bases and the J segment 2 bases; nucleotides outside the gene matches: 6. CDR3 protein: CASSPGQVAYEQYF. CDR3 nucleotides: TGTGCCAGCAGCCCGGGACAGGTAGCCTACGAGCAGTACTTC.

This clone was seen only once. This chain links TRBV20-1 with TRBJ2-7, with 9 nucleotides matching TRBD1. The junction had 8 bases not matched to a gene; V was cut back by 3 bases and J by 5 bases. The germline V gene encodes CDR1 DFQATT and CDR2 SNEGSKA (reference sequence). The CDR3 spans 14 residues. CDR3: CSASSGTGFHEQYF. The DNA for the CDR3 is TGCAGTGCTAGTTCCGGGACAGGGTTCCACGAGCAGTACTTC.

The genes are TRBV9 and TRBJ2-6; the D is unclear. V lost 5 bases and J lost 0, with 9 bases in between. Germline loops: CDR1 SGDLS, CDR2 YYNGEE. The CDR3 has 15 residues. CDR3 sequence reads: CASSKQSSGANVLTF. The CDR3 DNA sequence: TGTGCCAGCAGTAAACAGAGCTCTGGGGCCAACGTCCTGACTTTC.

In DNA, the CDR3 is TGCGCCAGCAGCGCCGGTCCTGAAGCTTTCTTT. It encodes CASSAGPEAFF. The gene calls are TRBV5-1 and TRBJ1-1, with D hard to call. CDR1 is SGHRS and CDR2 is YFSETQ in the germline V gene. This CDR3 has 11 residues. V was pared by 4 bases and J by 6 bases, with 7 bases between.

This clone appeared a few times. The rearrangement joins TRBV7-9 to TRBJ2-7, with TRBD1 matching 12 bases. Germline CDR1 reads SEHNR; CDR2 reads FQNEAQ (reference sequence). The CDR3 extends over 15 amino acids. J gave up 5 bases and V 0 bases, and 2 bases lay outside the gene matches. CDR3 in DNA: TGTGCCAGCAGCTTAGCTCGGGACAGGGGGCACGAGCAGTACTTC. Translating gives CASSLARDRGHEQYF.

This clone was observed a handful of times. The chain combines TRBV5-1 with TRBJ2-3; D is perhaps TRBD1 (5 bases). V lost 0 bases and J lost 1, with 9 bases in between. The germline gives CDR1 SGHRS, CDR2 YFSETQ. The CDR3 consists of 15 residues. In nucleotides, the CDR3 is TGCGCCAGCAGCTTGGACAGGATCGGCACAGATACGCAGTATTTT. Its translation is CASSLDRIGTDTQYF.